This T cell receptor (beta chain) is drawn from a study of beta chain features in type 1 diabetes. Study overall: Sorted cell examination encompassed 85 million to 130 million cells across all samples.

Overall study results and limits: Shorter TCRB CDR3s, moderately but significantly so, were found in Type 1 diabetes patients in all four CD4+ subsets.

The CDR3 is 14 residues long. CDR1 is MDHEN, CDR2 SYDVKM, per germline. Between the trimmed V and J ends, which lost 5 bases and 3 bases, there was a span of 11 bases. CD45RO/CCR7/CD25/CD127/CD95/CD27 separated CD4+ naive, central memory, regulatory and stem cell-like memory cells by sorting. Every isolated RNA sample was fully reverse transcribed, so sequencing captured expressed TCRB transcripts. Profiling relied on immunoSEQ multiplex PCR, and the TCRdb table lists in-frame clones only, not all of them. The sample includes some 160,000 clones, about 9% of them seen just once. This clone has more than one count but fewer than ten. As yet, its antigen is unknown.

The chain is built from TRBV28 and TRBJ2-1; D may be TRBD1 (6 bases). The source is a woman younger than 45 with type 1 diabetes. Specimen: central memory CD4+ T cells from blood. The DNA for the CDR3 is TGTGCCAGCAGTCAGGGGTTTGGCTACAATGAGCAGTTCTTC. The encoded protein is CASSQGFGYNEQFF. The complete variable domain, with remaining parts taken from reference TRBV28 and TRBJ2-1, reads DVKVTQSSRYLVKRTGEKVFLECVQDMDHENMFWYRQDPGLGLRLIYFSYDVKMKEKGDIPEGYSVSREKKERFSLILESASTNQTSMYLCASSQGFGYNEQFFGPGTRLTVL.